This TCR beta chain was identified in a study of PD-1 blockade in classical Hodgkin lymphoma. A note on this clone: Its antigen remains unidentified.

Study-wide results and limits: CD8+ TCR diversity did not rise significantly by C4D1, unlike CD4+. Partial responders and progressors had significantly lower baseline TCR diversity.

All the patients suffered relapse after autologous stem cell transplantation, and brentuximab vedotin exposure differed. Assay: immunoSEQ multiplex PCR; the TCRdb copy retains only in-frame clones and omits some. The sample shows tens of thousands of clones, roughly 70% of them seen only once. The CDR3 consists of 13 residues. Trimming left V 3 bases short and J 4 bases short, with 10 bases between. Germline values: CDR1 SGHNT, CDR2 YYREEE (reference sequence). The sample in question was peripheral blood mononuclear cells (PBMCs), obtained before the second cycle of nivolumab. The rearrangement joins TRBV5-4 to TRBJ2-5; no clear D gene. The receptor was isolated from a human donor with classical Hodgkin lymphoma. The CDR3 nucleotides read TGTGCCAGCAGCTCTAAAACGGGAGAGACCCAGTACTTC. It encodes CASSSKTGETQYF. Looking up the rest from reference TRBV5-4 and TRBJ2-5 gives the full variable domain: ETGVTQSPTHLIKTRGQQVTLRCSSQSGHNTVSWYQQALGQGPQFIFQYYREEENGRGNFPPRFSGLQFPNYSSELNVNALELDDSALYLCASSSKTGETQYFGPGTRLLVL.